The table lists the clone carrying this TCR beta chain with a count of one. Its antigen is unknown. At the DNA level, this CDR3 is encoded by other sequences in the same sample as well. The CDR3 contains 14 residues. V lost 0 bases and J 0 bases, leaving 6 bases between the germline ends. CDR1 and CDR2 from the germline V gene are SGHNT and YYREEE (reference sequence). Sequencing was performed with immunoSEQ multiplex PCR; in TCRdb, only in-frame clones are kept and a portion is missing. The data show fewer than 25,000 clones, with over 90% seen just once and approximately 0.7% held by the top ten. Sequencing was done directly on freshly isolated, uncultured memory T cells. The data originate from a study of CD4 T cell repertoires in COVID-19. General study results and limits: Between about 7 and 28% of SARS-CoV-2 clonotypes also appeared in SARS-CoV and/or HKU1 spike cultures.

This TCR came from a human donor who had COVID-19. V usage is TRBV5-4 and J usage is TRBJ1-1, with a possible D match to TRBD1 (5 bases). Sequences were derived from circulating follicular helper CD4+ T cells (cTfh) from blood, sampled before the COVID-19 pandemic. CDR3 nucleotide sequence: TGTGCCAGCAGCTTGGAACAGGTGAACACTGAAGCTTTCTTT. Translation gives CASSLEQVNTEAFF.